This entry is about one T cell receptor (beta chain). What it recognizes is unknown. Drawing of blood for sampling happened at baseline, at cycle 4 day 1, and at cycle 7 day 1. This sample was taken from a study of OX40 agonist ivuxolimab in advanced cancers. Study results and limitations: On average, CD8+ T cells had more expanded clones than CD4+. Partial responders treated at 0.1-3.0 mg/kg exhibited clonal expansion among the lowest measured.

In germline, CDR1 is SGHRS, CDR2 YFSETQ. Trimming at V came to 2 bases and at J to 9 bases, leaving 5 bases not matched to a gene. The CDR3 extends over 15 amino acids. Measured with immunoSEQ multiplex PCR; TCRdb has only the in-frame clones, and not every one. The table shows tens of thousands of clones, with 83% occurring only once. The sample in question was CD4+ or CD8+ T cells sorted from blood, obtained in a trial of the OX40 agonist ivuxolimab. The TCR originated in an adult with an advanced solid tumor such as melanoma, head and neck, liver or kidney cancer. V gene TRBV5-1 combines with J gene TRBJ2-1, with TRBD2 matching over 13 bases. CDR3 region: CASSFTSGGAGEQFF. CDR3 coding DNA: TGCGCCAGCAGCTTTACTAGCGGGGGGGCCGGTGAGCAGTTCTTC.